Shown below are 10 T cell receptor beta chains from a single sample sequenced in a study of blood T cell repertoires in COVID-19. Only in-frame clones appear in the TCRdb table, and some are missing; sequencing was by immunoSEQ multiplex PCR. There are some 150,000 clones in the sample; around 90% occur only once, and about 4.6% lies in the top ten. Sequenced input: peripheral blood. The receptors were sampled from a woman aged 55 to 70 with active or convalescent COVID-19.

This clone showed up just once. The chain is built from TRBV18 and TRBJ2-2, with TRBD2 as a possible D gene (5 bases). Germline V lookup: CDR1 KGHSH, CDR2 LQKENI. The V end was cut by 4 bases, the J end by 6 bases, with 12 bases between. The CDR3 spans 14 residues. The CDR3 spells CASSRVLEAGELFF. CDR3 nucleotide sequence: TGTGCCAGCTCACGTGTGTTGGAGGCCGGGGAGCTGTTTTTT.

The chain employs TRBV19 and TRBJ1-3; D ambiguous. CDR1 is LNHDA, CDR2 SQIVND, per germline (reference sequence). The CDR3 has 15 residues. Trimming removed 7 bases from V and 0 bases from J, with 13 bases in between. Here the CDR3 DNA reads TGTGCCAGTACCCCGGACTTGAGCTCTGGAAACACCATATATTTT. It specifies CASTPDLSSGNTIYF.

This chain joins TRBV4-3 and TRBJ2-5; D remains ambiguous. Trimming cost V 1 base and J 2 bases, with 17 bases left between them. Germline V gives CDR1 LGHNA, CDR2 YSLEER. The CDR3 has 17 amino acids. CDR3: CASSQGESEAIQETQYF. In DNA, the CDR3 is TGCGCCAGCAGCCAAGGAGAGTCCGAGGCAATTCAAGAGACCCAGTACTTC.

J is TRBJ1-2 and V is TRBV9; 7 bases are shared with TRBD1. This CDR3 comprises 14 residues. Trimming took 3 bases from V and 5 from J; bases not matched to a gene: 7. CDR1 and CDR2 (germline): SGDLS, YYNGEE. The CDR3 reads CASSGWTGEYGYTF. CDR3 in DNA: TGTGCCAGCAGCGGATGGACAGGTGAATATGGCTACACCTTC. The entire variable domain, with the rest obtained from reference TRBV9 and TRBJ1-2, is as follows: DSGVTQTPKHLITATGQRVTLRCSPRSGDLSVYWYQQSLDQGLQFLIQYYNGEERAKGNILERFSAQQFPDLHSELNLSSLELGDSALYFCASSGWTGEYGYTFGSGTRLTVV.

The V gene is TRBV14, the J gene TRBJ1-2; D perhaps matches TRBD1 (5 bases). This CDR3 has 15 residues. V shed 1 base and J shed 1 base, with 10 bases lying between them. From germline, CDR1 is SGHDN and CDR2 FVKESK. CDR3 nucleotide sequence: TGTGCCAGCAGCCAAGTAACAGGCAATAACTATGGCTACACCTTC. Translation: CASSQVTGNNYGYTF.

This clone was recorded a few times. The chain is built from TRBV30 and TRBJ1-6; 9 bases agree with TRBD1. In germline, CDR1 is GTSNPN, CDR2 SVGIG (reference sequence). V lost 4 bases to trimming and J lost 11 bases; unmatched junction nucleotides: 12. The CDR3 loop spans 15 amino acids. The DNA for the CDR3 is TGTGCCTGGACCTTACCGGGACAGGGAGGGACACCCCTCCACTTT. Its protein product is CAWTLPGQGGTPLHF.

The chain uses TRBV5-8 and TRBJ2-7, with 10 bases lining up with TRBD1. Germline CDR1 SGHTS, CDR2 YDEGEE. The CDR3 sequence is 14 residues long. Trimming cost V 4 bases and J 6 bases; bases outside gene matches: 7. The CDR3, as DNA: TGTGCCAGCAGCCTTGGGACAGGGGTTTCCGAGCAGTACTTC. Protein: CASSLGTGVSEQYF.

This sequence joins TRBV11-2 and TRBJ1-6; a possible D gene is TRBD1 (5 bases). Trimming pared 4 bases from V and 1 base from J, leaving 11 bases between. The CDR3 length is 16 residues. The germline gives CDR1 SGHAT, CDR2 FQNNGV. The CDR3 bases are TGTGCCAGCAGCTCGCTTGGGGCTTCCTATAATTCACCCCTCCACTTT. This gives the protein CASSSLGASYNSPLHF.

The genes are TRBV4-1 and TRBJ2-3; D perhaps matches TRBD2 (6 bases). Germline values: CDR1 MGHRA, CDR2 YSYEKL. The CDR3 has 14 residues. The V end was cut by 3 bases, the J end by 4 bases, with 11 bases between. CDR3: CASSQLGTADTQYF. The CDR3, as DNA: TGCGCCAGCAGCCAGCTCGGGACTGCAGATACGCAGTATTTT.

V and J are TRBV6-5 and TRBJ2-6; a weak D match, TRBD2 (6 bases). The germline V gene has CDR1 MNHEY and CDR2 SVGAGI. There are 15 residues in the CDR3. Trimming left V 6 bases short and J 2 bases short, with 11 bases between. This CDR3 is CASSLGGPGANVLTF. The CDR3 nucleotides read TGTGCCAGCAGCCTCGGGGGACCTGGGGCCAACGTCCTGACTTTC.